This T cell receptor (beta chain) comes out of a study of blood T cell repertoires in COVID-19 (TCRdb year 2020). A note on the overall study: Collaborator samples came from the United States, Italy and Spain and covered acute and convalescent phases of COVID-19. The prospective study material was composed of cDNA or gDNA derived from T cells, B-cell-depleted T cells, or PBMCs. Subjects who had been exposed to COVID-19, were actively infected with it, or had recovered from it provided the deeply sampled blood TCRbeta repertoires that made up the dataset. A freely available public database, intended as a resource for researchers studying the immune response to SARS-CoV-2, is where the repertoires were released. The samples were drawn from two sources: the first 160 participants of the ongoing ImmuneRACE study, and approximately 1,300 subjects contributed by 6 global collaborators. Sample metadata almost always included a de-identified subject ID, COVID-19 status, age in years and sex. HLA class I and class II types, where available, came from metadata supplied by the sample provider rather than from assay-based typing.

On this clone: Its antigen is still unknown. Per-base quality was not reported, and no clone a single base away is much larger than it.

From a lookup of the germline V gene, CDR1 and CDR2 are SGHDT and YYEEEE. Trimming accounts for 0 bases at V and 2 bases at J, while the number of junction bases matched to no gene is 5. Including the terminal cysteine and phenylalanine, the CDR3 comprises 17 residues. Solely the CDR3 DNA is kept, with 51 bases framed from the first base. TCRbeta CDR3 regions were amplified from genomic DNA using the immunoSEQ Assay, a bias-controlled multiplex PCR. Per the authors' processing: Nucleated cell counts per sample were estimated from amplification of reference gene primers within the assay. To quantify the absolute abundance of each unique TCRbeta CDR3 rearrangement, sequence reads were collapsed and filtered. For each sample, productive Simpson clonality was calculated as the square root of Simpson's diversity index over productive rearrangements. TCRdb re-hosts the immuneACCESS table, in-frame sequences only. Its copies lack some clones; in the studies checked, an unresolved V gene accounts for under half of them, and the cause for the rest is not known. V and J calls and clone size come straight from that table; D and trimming were deduced from the DNA. The sample contains over 85,000 clones, around nine tenths of them found a single time. Around 3% of the sample rests with the top ten.

General study outcomes and caveats: The amount of clinical and demographic metadata varied by source and participant and was provided uncurated.

Whole blood was collected in K2EDTA tubes by collaborating institutions according to the institutions' own protocols. Collaborator samples were shipped for TCRbeta analysis as frozen whole blood, isolated PBMCs, or DNA extracted from either sample type. The rearranged segments are TRBV5-6 and TRBJ2-1; TRBD1 fits 10 bases in the junction. The TCR originated in a man aged 50 or older with active or convalescent COVID-19. The sample consisted of peripheral blood. The nucleotide sequence is given as TGTGCCAGCAGCTTGGTTTGGACAGGGGGGACCTACAATGAGCAGTTCTTC. Its coded protein is CASSLVWTGGTYNEQFF. With all but the CDR3 taken from the reference TRBV5-6 and TRBJ2-1 genes, the full variable domain is: DAGVTQSPTHLIKTRGQQVTLRCSPKSGHDTVSWYQQALGQGPQFIFQYYEEEERQRGNFPDRFSGHQFPNYSSELNVNALLLGDSALYLCASSLVWTGGTYNEQFFGPGTRLTVL.